This T cell receptor beta chain was identified during a study of vaccination and CD4 T cells after COVID-19. Study information: Post-COVID samples were collected a median around 100 days following diagnosis, spanning 35 to 161. Study-wide results and limits: Researchers report that a median roughly 90% of reactive clones in convalescent patients surfaced only post-vaccination.

The Oncomine TCR Beta short-read assay was applied to DNA of cultured CD4+ T cells. TCRdb used MiXCR to reprocess the PCR reads, holding one entry per CDR3 protein. The sample yields roughly 13,000 distinct CDR3 sequences, 40% to 50% seen once. Concerning this clonotype: Its antigen is as yet unknown.

Treatment reported: approximately 9-day PBMC culture with coronavirus spike peptide pools or control peptides (ViraFEST assay). Expansion of antigen-specific T cells with peptide pools by ViraFEST preceded sequencing of TCRs. Germline CDR1 is MNHEY and CDR2 is SVGEGT. This CDR3 region has 17 residues. Trimming cost V 0 bases and J 0 bases; bases outside gene matches: 5. The rearrangement joins TRBV6-2 or TRBV6-3 to TRBJ2-7, with 10 bases that match TRBD2. The source of this sequence is a human donor who had recovered from COVID-19. Specimen: CD4+ T cells from blood, cultured in vitro, collected before SARS-CoV-2 vaccination. CDR3 in amino acids: CASSYSRTSGSSYEQYF. The CDR3 region has the DNA TGTGCCAGCAGTTACTCCCGGACTAGCGGAAGCTCCTACGAGCAGTACTTC.